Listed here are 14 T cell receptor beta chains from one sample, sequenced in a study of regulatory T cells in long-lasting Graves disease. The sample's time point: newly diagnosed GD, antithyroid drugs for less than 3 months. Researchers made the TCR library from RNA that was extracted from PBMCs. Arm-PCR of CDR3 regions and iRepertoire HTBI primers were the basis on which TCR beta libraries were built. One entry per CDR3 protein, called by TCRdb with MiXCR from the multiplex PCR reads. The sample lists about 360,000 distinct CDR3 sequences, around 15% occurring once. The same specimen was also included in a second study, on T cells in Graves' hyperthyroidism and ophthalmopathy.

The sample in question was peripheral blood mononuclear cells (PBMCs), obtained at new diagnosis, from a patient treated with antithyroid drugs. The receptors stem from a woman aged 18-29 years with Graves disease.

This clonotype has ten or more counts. The CDR3 DNA reads TGTGCCAGCAGACGCCTAATGCTAGCGGGGGATACAGATACGCAGTATTTT. The encoded protein is CASRRLMLAGDTDTQYF. The chain joins TRBV6-1 to TRBJ2-3, with 10 nucleotides matching TRBD2. The J segment lost 3 bases and the V segment lost 6 bases, leaving 12 bases of the junction unmatched. CDR1 and CDR2 (germline): MNHNS, SASEGT. CDR3 length equals 17 residues.

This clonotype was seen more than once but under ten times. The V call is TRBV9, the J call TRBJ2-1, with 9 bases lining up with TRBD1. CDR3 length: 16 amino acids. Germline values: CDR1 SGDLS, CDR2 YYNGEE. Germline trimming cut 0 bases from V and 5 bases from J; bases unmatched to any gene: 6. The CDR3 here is CASSVAGTGHDNEQFF. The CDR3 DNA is TGTGCCAGCAGCGTAGCCGGGACAGGGCACGACAATGAGCAGTTCTTC.

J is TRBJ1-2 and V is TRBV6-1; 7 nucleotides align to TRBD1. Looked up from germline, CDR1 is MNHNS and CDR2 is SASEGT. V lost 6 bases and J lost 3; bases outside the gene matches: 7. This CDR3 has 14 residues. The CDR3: CASSTGAGDYGYTF. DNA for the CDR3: TGTGCCAGCAGCACAGGGGCTGGCGACTATGGCTACACCTTC.

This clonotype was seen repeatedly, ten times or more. CDR3 nucleotide sequence: TGTGCCAGCAGCTCCGTGACTAGCGGGAACTCCTACGAGCAGTACTTC. Translation: CASSSVTSGNSYEQYF. The rearrangement joins TRBV5-6 to TRBJ2-7; 11 bases are shared with TRBD2. CDR3 length equals 16 residues. Germline V CDR1 and CDR2: SGHDT, YYEEEE. The V segment lost 3 bases and the J segment 0 bases; nucleotides outside the gene matches: 5.

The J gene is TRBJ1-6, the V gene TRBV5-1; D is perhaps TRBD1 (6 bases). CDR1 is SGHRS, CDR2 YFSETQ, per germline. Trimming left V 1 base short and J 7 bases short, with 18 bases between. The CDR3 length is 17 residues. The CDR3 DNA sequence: TGCGCCAGCAGCTTGAATCTCAAACAGGGTGCAAATTCACCCCTCCACTTT. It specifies CASSLNLKQGANSPLHF. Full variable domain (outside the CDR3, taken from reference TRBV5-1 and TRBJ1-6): KAGVTQTPRYLIKTRGQQVTLSCSPISGHRSVSWYQQTPGQGLQFLFEYFSETQRNKGNFPGRFSGRQFSNSRSEMNVSTLELGDSALYLCASSLNLKQGANSPLHFGNGTRLTVT.

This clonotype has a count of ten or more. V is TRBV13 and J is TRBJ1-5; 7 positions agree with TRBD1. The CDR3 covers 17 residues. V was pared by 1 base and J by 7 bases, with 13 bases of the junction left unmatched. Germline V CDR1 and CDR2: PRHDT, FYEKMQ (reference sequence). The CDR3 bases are TGTGCCAGCAGCTTAGCAGCTTTGGGCAGGGGGGCCCAGCCCCAGCATTTT. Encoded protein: CASSLAALGRGAQPQHF.

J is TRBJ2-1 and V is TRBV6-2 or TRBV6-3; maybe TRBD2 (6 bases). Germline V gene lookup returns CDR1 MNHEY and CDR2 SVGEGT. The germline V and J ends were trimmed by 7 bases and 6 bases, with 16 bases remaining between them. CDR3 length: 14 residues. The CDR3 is CASKSGLVSNEQFF. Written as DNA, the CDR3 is TGTGCCAGCAAATCGGGACTCGTAAGCAATGAGCAGTTCTTC.

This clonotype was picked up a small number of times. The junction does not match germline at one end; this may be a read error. In DNA form, the CDR3 reads TGCGCCAGCAGCTTGGGCTACAGTGAGCAGTTCTTC. This encodes CASSLGYSEQFF. This chain uses TRBV5-1 with TRBJ2-1, with D hard to call. Per the germline V gene, CDR1 is SGHRS and CDR2 is YFSETQ. This CDR3 spans 12 amino acids.

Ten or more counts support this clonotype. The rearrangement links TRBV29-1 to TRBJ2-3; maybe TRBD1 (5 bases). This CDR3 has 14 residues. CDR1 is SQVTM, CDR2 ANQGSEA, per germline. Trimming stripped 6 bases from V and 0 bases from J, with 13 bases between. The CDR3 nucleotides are TGCAGCGTCACGAGACAGAGGAGCACAGATACGCAGTATTTT. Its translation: CSVTRQRSTDTQYF.

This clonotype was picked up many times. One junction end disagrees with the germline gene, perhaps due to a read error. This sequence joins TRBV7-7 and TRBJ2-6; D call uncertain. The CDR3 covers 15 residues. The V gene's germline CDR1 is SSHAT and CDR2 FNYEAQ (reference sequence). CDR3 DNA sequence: TGTGCTAGCAGCCCCGGTGGTTTTGGGGCCAACGTCCTGACTTTC. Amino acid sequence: CASSPGGFGANVLTF.

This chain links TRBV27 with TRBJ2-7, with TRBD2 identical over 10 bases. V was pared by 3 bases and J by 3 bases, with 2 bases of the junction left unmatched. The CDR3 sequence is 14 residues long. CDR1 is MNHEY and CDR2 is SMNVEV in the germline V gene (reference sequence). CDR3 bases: TGTGCCAGCAGTTTTACTAGCGGGAACTACGAGCAGTACTTC. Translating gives CASSFTSGNYEQYF.

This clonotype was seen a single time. Here the CDR3 DNA reads TGTGCCAGTCAAAGACAGGGAGGTACCGGGGAGCTGTTTTTT. Translating gives CASQRQGGTGELFF. V usage is TRBV19 and J usage is TRBJ2-2; D may be TRBD1 (7 bases). The CDR3 is made up of 14 amino acids. Germline assignment: CDR1 LNHDA and CDR2 SQIVND (reference sequence). V gave up 8 bases and J gave up 5 bases, with 15 bases separating them.

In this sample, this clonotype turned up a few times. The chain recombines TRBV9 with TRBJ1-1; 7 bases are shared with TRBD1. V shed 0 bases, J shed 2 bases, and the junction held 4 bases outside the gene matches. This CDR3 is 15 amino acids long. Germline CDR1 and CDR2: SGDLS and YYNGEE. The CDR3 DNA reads TGTGCCAGCAGCGTAGAGGGGGCTGGAAACACTGAAGCTTTCTTT. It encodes CASSVEGAGNTEAFF.

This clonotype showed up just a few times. The CDR3 spells CASSLTGSLNSYNEQFF. The CDR3 DNA sequence: TGCGCCAGCAGCTTGACCGGGAGCTTAAACTCCTACAATGAGCAGTTCTTC. J is TRBJ2-1 and V is TRBV5-1; maybe TRBD2 (6 bases). Between the trimmed V and J ends, which lost 1 base and 0 bases, there was a span of 14 bases. The CDR3 totals 17 residues. Per germline, CDR1 SGHRS and CDR2 YFSETQ.